This is a list of T cell receptor beta chains from one sample in a study of blood T cells in healthy people across ages. TCRdb re-analysed the 5' RACE reads in MiXCR, keeping a single row per CDR3 protein. The sample shows some 640,000 distinct CDR3 sequences, approximately 30% of them seen only once. Source material: blood. These receptors were obtained from an elderly woman in good health. Both conserved end residues are part of each CDR3. The D gene is left open where the match is weak. The size of a clone is reported for some rows only, either as once, few or many, or as a class for expanded clones.

j_gene	v_gene	len	abundance	d_gene	CDR3aa	CDR3nt
TRBJ2-7	TRBV6-5	15	many	NA	CASSELGGSSYEQYF	TGTGCCAGCAGTGAACTTGGAGGGTCATCCTACGAGCAGTACTTC
TRBJ2-1	TRBV12-3/TRBV12-4	17	few	NA	CASSLARARGLYNEQFF	TGTGCCAGCAGTTTAGCGCGAGCGCGGGGGCTTTACAATGAGCAGTTCTTC
TRBJ2-3	TRBV12-3/TRBV12-4	15	few	TRBD2	CASSPERGAADTQYF	TGTGCCAGCAGTCCCGAGCGGGGGGCGGCAGATACGCAGTATTTT
TRBJ2-3	TRBV5-4	15	medium-sized	NA	CASSLKSGGTDTQYF	TGTGCCAGCAGCCTCAAATCGGGCGGCACAGATACGCAGTATTTT
TRBJ2-1	TRBV29-1	13	NA	NA	CSVQGVSYNEQFF	TGCAGCGTACAGGGAGTATCCTACAATGAGCAGTTCTTC
TRBJ1-1	TRBV10-3	13	NA	NA	CAIRRGYDTEAFF	TGTGCCATCAGGAGGGGGTACGACACTGAAGCTTTCTTT
TRBJ1-2	TRBV24-1	14	many	NA	CATSDPGSNYGYTF	TGTGCCACCAGTGACCCCGGGAGTAACTATGGCTACACCTTC
TRBJ1-5	TRBV18	15	many	NA	CASSAQADSNQPQHF	TGTGCCAGCTCAGCACAGGCCGATAGCAATCAGCCCCAGCATTTT
TRBJ2-1	TRBV19	15	many	NA	CASSIVTGVGDEQFF	TGTGCCAGTAGTATAGTAACGGGGGTCGGCGATGAGCAGTTCTTC
TRBJ1-2	TRBV12-3/TRBV12-4	14	many	NA	CASSLAGRQYGYTF	TGTGCCAGCAGTTTAGCAGGCAGACAATATGGCTACACCTTC
TRBJ2-5	TRBV28	15	many	TRBD1	CASRGTGSSQETQYF	TGTGCCAGCAGGGGGACAGGGTCCTCACAAGAGACCCAGTACTTC
TRBJ2-1	TRBV4-1	15	few	TRBD2	CASSRLAGGWDEQFF	TGCGCCAGCAGCCGACTAGCGGGGGGGTGGGATGAGCAGTTCTTC
TRBJ2-1	TRBV9	16	many	NA	CASSALGGGIYNEQFF	TGTGCCAGCAGCGCTCTTGGGGGGGGCATTTACAATGAGCAGTTCTTC
TRBJ2-3	TRBV7-9	14	many	TRBD2	CASSASGGIDTQYF	TGTGCCAGCAGCGCTAGCGGGGGAATAGATACGCAGTATTTT
TRBJ1-6	TRBV12-3/TRBV12-4	13	NA	NA	CASSLIGDSPLHF	TGTGCCAGCAGTTTAATTGGTGATTCACCCCTCCACTTT
TRBJ1-2	TRBV20-1	13	many	NA	CSASRDKNYGYTF	TGCAGTGCTAGCCGCGACAAGAACTATGGCTACACCTTC
TRBJ2-1	TRBV18	15	few	TRBD1	CASSLRGQTYNEQFF	TGTGCCAGCTCGCTCCGGGGACAGACCTACAATGAGCAGTTCTTC
TRBJ2-5	TRBV7-2	14	many	NA	CASSLAGRRETQYF	TGTGCCAGCAGCTTAGCGGGTAGGCGAGAGACCCAGTACTTC
TRBJ2-7	TRBV30	11	many	NA	CAWSKGYEQYF	TGTGCCTGGAGTAAAGGGTACGAGCAGTACTTC
TRBJ1-1	TRBV29-1	13	NA	NA	CSVHPEEGTEAFF	TGCAGCGTTCATCCGGAGGAAGGGACTGAAGCTTTCTTT
TRBJ2-1	TRBV6-2/TRBV6-3	21	NA	TRBD1	CASSYGGQVGRLATIYNEQFF	TGTGCCAGCAGTTACGGGGGACAGGTAGGCCGCCTAGCCACCATCTACAATGAGCAGTTCTTC
TRBJ2-3	TRBV29-1	15	many	TRBD1	CSVAQGQQITDTQYF	TGCAGCGTTGCCCAGGGACAGCAAATCACAGATACGCAGTATTTT
TRBJ2-3	TRBV5-6	15	many	TRBD1	CASSFYRGQTDTQYF	TGTGCCAGCAGCTTCTACAGGGGGCAGACAGATACGCAGTATTTT
TRBJ1-5	TRBV28	16	NA	TRBD1	CASRARLRQGGKPQHF	TGTGCCAGCAGGGCCCGCCTGCGACAGGGCGGGAAGCCCCAGCATTTT
TRBJ2-7	TRBV5-1	17	NA	NA	CASRLSLSGMVNNEQYF	TGCGCCAGCAGGCTCAGTCTTTCAGGGATGGTAAACAATGAGCAGTACTTC
TRBJ2-1	TRBV20-1	11	once	NA	CRAGGGNEQFF	TGCAGAGCTGGCGGTGGCAATGAGCAGTTCTTC
TRBJ2-6	TRBV11-1	17	NA	NA	CASSSDMVVSGANVLTF	TGTGCCAGCAGCTCAGACATGGTGGTCTCTGGGGCCAACGTCCTGACTTTC
TRBJ1-6	TRBV4-3	15	few	TRBD1	CASSQDGTENSPLHF	TGCGCCAGCAGCCAAGATGGGACAGAAAATTCACCCCTCCACTTT
TRBJ1-2	TRBV15	16	NA	TRBD1	CATSRDFGTGNYGYTF	TGTGCCACCAGCAGAGACTTCGGGACAGGCAACTATGGCTACACCTTC
TRBJ1-1	TRBV7-3	13	many	NA	CASSLVRDTEAFF	TGTGCCAGCAGCTTAGTCAGGGACACTGAAGCTTTCTTT
TRBJ2-1	TRBV4-1	16	many	NA	CASSQEGQGRYNEQFF	TGCGCCAGCAGCCAAGAAGGGCAGGGACGTTACAATGAGCAGTTCTTC
TRBJ2-5	TRBV27	14	NA	NA	CASRGFGGYNEQYF	TGTGCCAGCAGGGGTTTTGGGGGTTACAATGAGCAGTACTTC
TRBJ1-2	TRBV20-1	16	NA	NA	CSASLLGSGGTYGYTF	TGCAGTGCTAGTCTCCTTGGCTCGGGAGGCACCTATGGCTACACCTTC
TRBJ2-5	TRBV7-6	13	few	NA	CASSPWEGGTQYF	TGTGCCAGCAGCCCCTGGGAGGGGGGGACCCAGTACTTC
TRBJ2-7	TRBV18	17	NA	TRBD2	CASSPPTSGGQHNEQYF	TGTGCCAGCTCACCACCGACTAGCGGGGGCCAACACAATGAGCAGTACTTC
TRBJ1-4	TRBV18	14	few	NA	CASSPDTRGEKLFF	TGTGCCAGCTCACCCGACACAAGGGGCGAAAAACTGTTTTTT
TRBJ1-5	TRBV4-2	16	many	NA	CASSQDRWQGNQPQHF	TGTGCCAGCAGCCAAGATCGGTGGCAGGGAAATCAGCCCCAGCATTTT
TRBJ1-1	TRBV27	15	NA	TRBD1	CASSLDRTGTTEAFF	TGTGCCAGCAGTCTGGACCGGACAGGGACCACTGAAGCTTTCTTT
TRBJ2-4	TRBV12-3/TRBV12-4	14	many	NA	CASSSKGAKNIQYF	TGTGCCAGCAGTTCTAAGGGAGCCAAAAACATTCAGTACTTC
TRBJ1-2	TRBV30	11	many	NA	CAWSRQGGYTF	TGTGCCTGGAGTCGTCAGGGTGGCTACACCTTC
TRBJ1-2	TRBV6-2/TRBV6-3	15	many	TRBD1	CASRPFDRGIPGYTF	TGTGCCAGCAGACCTTTTGACAGGGGGATCCCTGGCTACACCTTC
TRBJ2-3	TRBV24-1	14	many	TRBD1	CATSGGSRGDTQYF	TGTGCCACCAGTGGAGGGTCCAGGGGGGATACGCAGTATTTT
TRBJ1-4	TRBV7-9	15	NA	TRBD1	CASSAPSGGLRKLFF	TGTGCCAGCAGCGCTCCCTCAGGGGGCTTGAGAAAACTGTTTTTT
TRBJ1-1	TRBV12-3/TRBV12-4	12	few	NA	CASRLGRTEAFF	TGTGCCAGCAGACTTGGACGTACTGAAGCTTTCTTT
TRBJ1-6	TRBV20-1	17	NA	NA	CSARVYTAGSLNSPLHF	TGCAGTGCTAGAGTCTATACGGCAGGGAGTCTGAATTCACCCCTCCACTTT
TRBJ2-1	TRBV7-2	14	NA	NA	CASSLREPGAEQFF	TGTGCCAGCAGTTTAAGGGAGCCGGGGGCTGAGCAGTTCTTC
TRBJ1-5	TRBV6-6	14	many	NA	CASSYDRLNQPQHF	TGTGCCAGCAGTTACGACAGGTTAAATCAGCCCCAGCATTTT
TRBJ2-5	TRBV7-9	15	many	NA	CASSLPSGVQETQYF	TGTGCCAGCAGCTTACCGTCGGGGGTCCAAGAGACCCAGTACTTC
TRBJ1-1	TRBV3-1	14	many	TRBD1	CASRTSDRHTEAFF	TGTGCCAGCAGAACTTCGGACAGGCACACTGAAGCTTTCTTT
TRBJ1-1	TRBV5-6	14	NA	TRBD1	CASSSSDRGTEAFF	TGTGCCAGCAGCTCCTCGGACAGGGGCACTGAAGCTTTCTTT
TRBJ2-3	TRBV2	15	NA	TRBD2	CASRRASGSTDTQYF	TGTGCCAGCAGAAGGGCTAGCGGAAGCACAGATACGCAGTATTTT
TRBJ1-4	TRBV6-6	14	NA	NA	CASSYSQGGEKLFF	TGTGCCAGCAGTTACTCGCAGGGAGGGGAAAAACTGTTTTTT
TRBJ2-1	TRBV12-3/TRBV12-4	14	NA	NA	CASSLGLGDNEQFF	TGTGCCAGCAGTTTAGGGCTGGGGGACAATGAGCAGTTCTTC
TRBJ2-7	TRBV11-2	13	many	NA	CASSHDSTYEQYF	TGTGCCAGCAGCCATGACAGTACCTACGAGCAGTACTTC
TRBJ1-6	TRBV6-6	12	NA	NA	CASSYGESPLHF	TGTGCCAGCAGTTACGGGGAGTCACCCCTCCACTTT
TRBJ2-1	TRBV20-1	15	many	NA	CSAPDHTSSYNEQFF	TGCAGTGCTCCCGACCATACAAGCTCCTACAATGAGCAGTTCTTC
TRBJ2-1	TRBV20-1	18	many	NA	CSARILVRGFSSYNEQFF	TGCAGTGCCAGAATTTTAGTGCGGGGCTTCAGCTCCTACAATGAGCAGTTCTTC
TRBJ1-2	TRBV3-1	15	many	NA	CASSQAEGRVYGYTF	TGTGCCAGCAGCCAAGCGGAGGGCAGAGTCTATGGCTACACCTTC